This T cell receptor beta chain derives from a study of somatic mutations in cytotoxic T cells in rheumatoid arthritis. Study findings and constraints: In rheumatoid arthritis patients, unlike healthy controls, CD8+ clonality rose with age. The authors did not know the antigen targets of the expanded CD8+ clones. Levels of CD8+ T-cell clonality in rheumatoid arthritis patients were statistically indistinguishable from those seen in age-matched healthy controls, with no significant difference.

The method was immunoSEQ multiplex PCR; TCRdb's version includes in-frame clones alone and lacks a portion of them. The sample holds approximately 19,000 clones, more than 70% seen once. Turning to this clone: Its specificity is unknown.

V gave up 1 base and J gave up 2 bases, with 9 bases separating them. Germline values: CDR1 MGHRA, CDR2 YSYEKL. This CDR3 contains 15 residues. Sequenced material: CD8+ T cells sorted from blood. J is TRBJ1-5 and V is TRBV4-1; possible D gene TRBD1, 5 bases. The TCR sequence derives from an adult with rheumatoid arthritis. DNA for the CDR3: TGCGCCAGCAGCCAAGGGTGGGGGGGCAATCAGCCCCAGCATTTT. Its translation: CASSQGWGGNQPQHF.